A selection of T cell receptor beta chains follows, all from one sample in a study of shared T cell receptors in the human thymus. Here immunoSEQ multiplex PCR was the method, and the copy in TCRdb shows in-frame clones only, minus some. The table has more than 550,000 clones, approximately 83% seen once. These data were also filed under a second study, of human thymus T cells.

Sequenced: thymocytes. The receptors come from a girl under two years old with a congenital heart defect. The CDR3 runs from the conserved cysteine through the conserved F or W. Fields, in order: V gene, J gene, clone size, D gene, CDR3 protein, CDR3 DNA. D genes are given only for firm matches. Clone size is not always given. Where it is, it says once, few, many or a class for expanded clones.

v_gene: TRBV7-9
j_gene: TRBJ1-1
abundance: few
d_gene: NA
CDR3aa: CASSPNRQVGTEAFF
CDR3nt: TGTGCCAGCAGCCCAAATAGACAGGTTGGCACTGAAGCTTTCTTT

v_gene: TRBV19
j_gene: TRBJ2-1
abundance: NA
d_gene: TRBD2
CDR3aa: CASSIDELAGGRNEQFF
CDR3nt: TGTGCCAGTAGTATAGACGAACTAGCGGGGGGTAGAAATGAGCAGTTCTTC

v_gene: TRBV6-1
j_gene: TRBJ1-1
abundance: NA
d_gene: TRBD1
CDR3aa: CASSGIRQGGTEAFF
CDR3nt: TGTGCCAGCAGTGGTATACGACAGGGCGGCACTGAAGCTTTCTTT

v_gene: TRBV6-5
j_gene: TRBJ1-3
abundance: NA
d_gene: NA
CDR3aa: CASSYSNRAGNTIYF
CDR3nt: TGTGCCAGCAGTTACTCGAACCGGGCTGGAAACACCATATATTTT

v_gene: TRBV27
j_gene: TRBJ1-2
abundance: NA
d_gene: TRBD1
CDR3aa: CASSPDRVLGYGYTF
CDR3nt: TGTGCCAGCAGTCCCGACAGGGTATTAGGCTATGGCTACACCTTC

v_gene: TRBV7-9
j_gene: TRBJ2-4
abundance: NA
d_gene: NA
CDR3aa: CASSLASPRVDLKNIQYF
CDR3nt: TGTGCCAGCAGCTTAGCGTCTCCCAGGGTTGATCTCAAAAACATTCAGTACTTC

v_gene: TRBV19
j_gene: TRBJ1-5
abundance: NA
d_gene: NA
CDR3aa: CASSRDIWTCSNQPQHF
CDR3nt: TGTGCCAGTAGTCGGGACATCTGGACCTGCAGCAATCAGCCCCAGCATTTT

v_gene: TRBV15
j_gene: TRBJ2-3
abundance: NA
d_gene: TRBD1
CDR3aa: CATSRGTGSVGTDTQYF
CDR3nt: TGTGCCACCAGCAGGGGGACAGGAAGCGTTGGCACAGATACGCAGTATTTT

v_gene: TRBV29-1
j_gene: TRBJ2-3
abundance: NA
d_gene: TRBD1
CDR3aa: CSVAARGSTDTQYF
CDR3nt: TGCAGCGTTGCGGCCAGGGGGAGCACAGATACGCAGTATTTT

v_gene: TRBV6-5
j_gene: TRBJ1-1
abundance: NA
d_gene: NA
CDR3aa: CASLPDGEYTEAFF
CDR3nt: TGTGCCAGCTTGCCCGACGGGGAATACACTGAAGCTTTCTTT

v_gene: TRBV6-6
j_gene: TRBJ1-3
abundance: NA
d_gene: NA
CDR3aa: CASTPSRNTIYF
CDR3nt: TGTGCCAGCACCCCCTCTCGAAACACCATATATTTT

v_gene: TRBV27
j_gene: TRBJ1-1
abundance: NA
d_gene: TRBD1
CDR3aa: CASAGRTGGNTEAFF
CDR3nt: TGTGCCAGCGCCGGAAGGACAGGAGGGAACACTGAAGCTTTCTTT

v_gene: TRBV4-1
j_gene: TRBJ2-5
abundance: NA
d_gene: NA
CDR3aa: CASSHTTLKETQYF
CDR3nt: TGCGCCAGCAGCCATACAACCTTAAAAGAGACCCAGTACTTC

v_gene: TRBV2
j_gene: TRBJ2-7
abundance: NA
d_gene: NA
CDR3aa: CASQVRGQGEQYF
CDR3nt: TGTGCCAGCCAAGTACGAGGGCAAGGCGAGCAGTACTTC

v_gene: TRBV7-2
j_gene: TRBJ1-1
abundance: NA
d_gene: NA
CDR3aa: CASSPGGGDTEAFF
CDR3nt: TGTGCCAGCAGCCCCGGAGGCGGGGACACTGAAGCTTTCTTT

v_gene: TRBV19
j_gene: TRBJ2-3
abundance: few
d_gene: TRBD2
CDR3aa: CASSIEAGGAGTDTQYF
CDR3nt: TGTGCCAGTAGTATAGAGGCGGGGGGGGCCGGCACAGATACGCAGTATTTT

v_gene: TRBV6-6
j_gene: TRBJ1-6
abundance: NA
d_gene: NA
CDR3aa: CASSRGQPPNSPLHF
CDR3nt: TGTGCCAGCAGTCGCGGACAGCCTCCCAATTCACCCCTCCACTTT

v_gene: TRBV7-2
j_gene: TRBJ2-2
abundance: NA
d_gene: TRBD1
CDR3aa: CASSRKTGQGELFF
CDR3nt: TGTGCCAGCAGTCGAAAGACAGGGCAAGGGGAGCTGTTTTTT

v_gene: TRBV6-6
j_gene: TRBJ2-2
abundance: NA
d_gene: NA
CDR3aa: CASRGHPNTGELFF
CDR3nt: TGTGCCAGCAGGGGGCATCCGAACACCGGGGAGCTGTTTTTT

v_gene: TRBV6-6
j_gene: TRBJ2-3
abundance: NA
d_gene: TRBD2
CDR3aa: CASNELAGGSDTQYF
CDR3nt: TGTGCCAGCAACGAACTAGCGGGGGGGTCAGATACGCAGTATTTT

v_gene: TRBV12-5
j_gene: TRBJ2-1
abundance: NA
d_gene: TRBD2
CDR3aa: CASGPGLAGDYNEQFF
CDR3nt: TGTGCTAGTGGACCCGGACTAGCGGGGGACTACAATGAGCAGTTCTTC

v_gene: TRBV20-1
j_gene: TRBJ2-7
abundance: NA
d_gene: NA
CDR3aa: CSARVGGAQYF
CDR3nt: TGCAGTGCTAGAGTAGGAGGGGCGCAGTACTTC

v_gene: TRBV30
j_gene: TRBJ2-1
abundance: few
d_gene: TRBD1
CDR3aa: CAWSEESPGQGSVYNEQFF
CDR3nt: TGTGCCTGGAGTGAAGAGTCTCCGGGACAGGGCTCGGTATACAATGAGCAGTTCTTC

v_gene: TRBV11-2
j_gene: TRBJ1-2
abundance: NA
d_gene: NA
CDR3aa: CASSFPSRTGRGYTF
CDR3nt: TGTGCCAGCAGCTTCCCGTCGCGCACAGGACGTGGCTACACCTTC

v_gene: TRBV27
j_gene: TRBJ2-3
abundance: NA
d_gene: TRBD2
CDR3aa: CASTLAGFSTDTQYF
CDR3nt: TGTGCCAGCACGCTAGCGGGGTTTAGCACAGATACGCAGTATTTT

v_gene: TRBV19
j_gene: TRBJ2-1
abundance: NA
d_gene: NA
CDR3aa: CASRRQRGRNEQFF
CDR3nt: TGTGCCAGTAGGAGACAAAGGGGCAGGAATGAGCAGTTCTTC

v_gene: TRBV15
j_gene: TRBJ1-2
abundance: NA
d_gene: TRBD1
CDR3aa: CATSSLGQGMGLVGSVYRYGYTF
CDR3nt: TGTGCCACCAGCTCTCTGGGACAGGGGATGGGGTTGGTGGGATCGGTCTATAGATATGGCTACACCTTC

v_gene: TRBV4-3
j_gene: TRBJ2-7
abundance: NA
d_gene: NA
CDR3aa: CASSQGHRDSILYEQYF
CDR3nt: TGCGCCAGCAGCCAAGGCCACCGGGACTCCATCCTGTACGAGCAGTACTTC

v_gene: TRBV5-1
j_gene: TRBJ2-1
abundance: few
d_gene: NA
CDR3aa: CASSYGSRGYNEQFF
CDR3nt: TGCGCCAGCAGCTACGGCAGTAGGGGCTACAATGAGCAGTTCTTC